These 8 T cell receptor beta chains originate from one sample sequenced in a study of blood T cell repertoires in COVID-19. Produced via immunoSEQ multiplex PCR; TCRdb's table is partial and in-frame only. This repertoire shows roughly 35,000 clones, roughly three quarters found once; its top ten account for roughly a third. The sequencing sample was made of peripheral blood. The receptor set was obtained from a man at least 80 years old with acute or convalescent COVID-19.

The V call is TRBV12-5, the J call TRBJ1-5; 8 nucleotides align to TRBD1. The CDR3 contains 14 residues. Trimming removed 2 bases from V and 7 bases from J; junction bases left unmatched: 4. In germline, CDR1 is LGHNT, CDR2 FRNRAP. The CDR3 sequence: CASGLSGGGQPQHF. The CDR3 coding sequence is TGTGCTAGTGGTTTGTCAGGGGGCGGGCAGCCCCAGCATTTT.

Written as DNA, the CDR3 is TGTGCCAGCAGCCAAGAAAGGGGAAGGGGCTCCTATAATTCACCCCTCCACTTT. As protein: CASSQERGRGSYNSPLHF. The chain couples TRBV4-2 to TRBJ1-6; possible D gene TRBD1, 5 bases. CDR1 and CDR2 from the germline V gene are LGHNA and YNFKEQ. V was cut by 0 bases and J by 0 bases, with 12 bases left in between. CDR3 length: 18 amino acids.

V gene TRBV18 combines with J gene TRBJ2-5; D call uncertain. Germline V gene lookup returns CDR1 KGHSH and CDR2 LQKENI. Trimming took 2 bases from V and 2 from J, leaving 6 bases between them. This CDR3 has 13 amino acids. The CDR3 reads CASSPTFQETQYF. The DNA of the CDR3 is TGTGCCAGCTCACCAACTTTTCAAGAGACCCAGTACTTC.

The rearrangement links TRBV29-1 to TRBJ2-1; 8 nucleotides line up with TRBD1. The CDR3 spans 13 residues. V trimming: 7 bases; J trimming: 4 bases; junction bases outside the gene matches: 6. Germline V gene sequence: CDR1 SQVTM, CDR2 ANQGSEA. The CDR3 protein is CSAPGQAYNEQFF. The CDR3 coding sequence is TGCAGCGCCCCGGGACAGGCATACAATGAGCAGTTCTTC.

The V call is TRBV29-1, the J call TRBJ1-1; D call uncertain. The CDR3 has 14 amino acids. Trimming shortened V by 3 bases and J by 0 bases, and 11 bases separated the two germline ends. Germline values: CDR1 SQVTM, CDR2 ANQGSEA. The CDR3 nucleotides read TGCAGCGTTGACCGGGGTCGCATGAACACTGAAGCTTTCTTT. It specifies CSVDRGRMNTEAFF.

The chain's CDR3 is CASARTGTVSYEQYF. The CDR3 nucleotides read TGTGCCAGCGCCAGAACCGGGACAGTGTCCTACGAGCAGTACTTC. The V and J genes are TRBV19 and TRBJ2-7, with 7 bases aligning to TRBD1. Trimming removed 9 bases from V and 1 base from J; junction bases left unmatched: 12. There are 15 residues in the CDR3. Germline V gene data show CDR1 as LNHDA and CDR2 as SQIVND (reference sequence).

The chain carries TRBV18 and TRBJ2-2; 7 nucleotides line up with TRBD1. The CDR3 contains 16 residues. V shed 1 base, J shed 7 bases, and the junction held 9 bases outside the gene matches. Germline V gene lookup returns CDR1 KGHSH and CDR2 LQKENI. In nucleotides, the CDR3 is TGTGCCAGCTCACCACTCTCCAACAGGGGCAACGGGGAGCTGTTTTTT. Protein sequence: CASSPLSNRGNGELFF.

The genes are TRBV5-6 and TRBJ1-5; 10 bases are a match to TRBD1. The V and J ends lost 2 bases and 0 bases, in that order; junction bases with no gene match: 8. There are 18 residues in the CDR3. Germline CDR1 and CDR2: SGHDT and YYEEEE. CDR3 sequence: CASSFGTGALSSNQPQHF. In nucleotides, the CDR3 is TGTGCCAGCAGCTTTGGGACAGGGGCCCTTTCTAGCAATCAGCCCCAGCATTTT.